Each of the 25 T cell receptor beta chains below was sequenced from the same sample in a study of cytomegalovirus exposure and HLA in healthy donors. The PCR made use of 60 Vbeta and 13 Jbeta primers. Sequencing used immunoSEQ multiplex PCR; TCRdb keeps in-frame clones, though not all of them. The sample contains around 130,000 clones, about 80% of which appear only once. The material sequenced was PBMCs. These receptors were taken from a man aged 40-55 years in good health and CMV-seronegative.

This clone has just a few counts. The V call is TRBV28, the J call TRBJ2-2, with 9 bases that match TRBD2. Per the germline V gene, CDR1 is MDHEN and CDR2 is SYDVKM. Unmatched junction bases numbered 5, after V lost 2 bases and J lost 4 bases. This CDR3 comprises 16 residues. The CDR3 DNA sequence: TGTGCCAGCAGTTTACTTGCTAGCGGGGTCACCGGGGAGCTGTTTTTT. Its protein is CASSLLASGVTGELFF.

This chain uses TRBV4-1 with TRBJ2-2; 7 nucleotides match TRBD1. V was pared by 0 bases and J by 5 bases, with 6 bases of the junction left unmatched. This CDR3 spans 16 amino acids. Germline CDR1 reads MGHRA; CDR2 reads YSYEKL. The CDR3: CASSQDKGGPTGELFF. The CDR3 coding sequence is TGCGCCAGCAGCCAAGATAAAGGGGGCCCTACCGGGGAGCTGTTTTTT.

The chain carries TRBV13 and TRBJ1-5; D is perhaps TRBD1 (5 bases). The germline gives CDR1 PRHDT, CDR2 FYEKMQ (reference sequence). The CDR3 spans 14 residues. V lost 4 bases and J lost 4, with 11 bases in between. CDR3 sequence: CASSSLKGNQPQHF. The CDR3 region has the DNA TGTGCCAGCAGCTCCTTGAAGGGGAATCAGCCCCAGCATTTT.

DNA of the CDR3: TGTGCCAGCAGTTTCGCCGGCGGGGAGCAGTTCTTC. Its protein product is CASSFAGGEQFF. J is TRBJ2-1 and V is TRBV27; D is perhaps TRBD2 (5 bases). This CDR3 has 12 residues. The V end was cut by 3 bases, the J end by 10 bases, with 10 bases between. CDR1 is MNHEY and CDR2 is SMNVEV in the germline V gene (reference sequence).

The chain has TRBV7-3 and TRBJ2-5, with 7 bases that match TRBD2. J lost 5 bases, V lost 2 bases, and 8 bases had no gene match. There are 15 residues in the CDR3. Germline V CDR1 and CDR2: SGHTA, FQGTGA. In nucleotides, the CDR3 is TGTGCCAGCAGCTTAGGGGGGAGGGAAGGGGAGACCCAGTACTTC. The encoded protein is CASSLGGREGETQYF.

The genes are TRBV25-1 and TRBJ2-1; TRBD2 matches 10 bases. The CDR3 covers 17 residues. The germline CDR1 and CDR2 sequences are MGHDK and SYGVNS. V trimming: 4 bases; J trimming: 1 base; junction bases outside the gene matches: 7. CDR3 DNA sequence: TGTGCCAGCAGTGGCCTCCTAGCGGGGGTTTCCTACAATGAGCAGTTCTTC. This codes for CASSGLLAGVSYNEQFF.

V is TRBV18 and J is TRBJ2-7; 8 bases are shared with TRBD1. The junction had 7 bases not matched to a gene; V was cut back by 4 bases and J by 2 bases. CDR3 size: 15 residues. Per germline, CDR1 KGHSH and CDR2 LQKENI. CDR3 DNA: TGTGCCAGCTCACTAAATCAGGGGGCTCCCTACGAGCAGTACTTC. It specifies CASSLNQGAPYEQYF.

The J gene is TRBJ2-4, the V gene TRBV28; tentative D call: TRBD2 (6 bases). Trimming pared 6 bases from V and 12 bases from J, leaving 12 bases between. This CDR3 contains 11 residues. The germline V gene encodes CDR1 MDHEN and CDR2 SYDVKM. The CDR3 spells CASSRDSSQYF. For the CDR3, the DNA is TGTGCCAGCAGCCGGGACTCCAGTCAGTACTTC.

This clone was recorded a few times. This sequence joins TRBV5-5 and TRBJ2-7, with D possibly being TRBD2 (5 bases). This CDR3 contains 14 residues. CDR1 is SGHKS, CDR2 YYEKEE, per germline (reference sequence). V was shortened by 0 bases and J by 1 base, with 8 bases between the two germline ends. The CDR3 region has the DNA TGTGCCAGCAGCTTGGTTACTAGTTCCTACGAGCAGTACTTC. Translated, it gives CASSLVTSSYEQYF.

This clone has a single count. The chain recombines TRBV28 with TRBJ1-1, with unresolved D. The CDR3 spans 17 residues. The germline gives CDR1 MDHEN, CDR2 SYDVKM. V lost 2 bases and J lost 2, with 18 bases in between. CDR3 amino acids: CASSLALGRQSNTEAFF. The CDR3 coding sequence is TGTGCCAGCAGTTTAGCCCTCGGGAGGCAGTCCAACACTGAAGCTTTCTTT.

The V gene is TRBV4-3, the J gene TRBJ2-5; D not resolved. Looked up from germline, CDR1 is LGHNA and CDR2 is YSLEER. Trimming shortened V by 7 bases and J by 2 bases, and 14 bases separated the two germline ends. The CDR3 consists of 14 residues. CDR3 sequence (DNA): TGCGCCAGCACCGACTCCAAGGTGCAAGAGACCCAGTACTTC. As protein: CASTDSKVQETQYF.

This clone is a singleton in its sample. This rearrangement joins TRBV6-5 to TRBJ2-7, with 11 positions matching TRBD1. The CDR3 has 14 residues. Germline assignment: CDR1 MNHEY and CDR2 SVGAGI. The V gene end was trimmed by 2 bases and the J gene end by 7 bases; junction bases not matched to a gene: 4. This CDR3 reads CASSYGTGGWEQYF. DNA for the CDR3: TGTGCCAGCAGTTACGGGACAGGGGGGTGGGAGCAGTACTTC.

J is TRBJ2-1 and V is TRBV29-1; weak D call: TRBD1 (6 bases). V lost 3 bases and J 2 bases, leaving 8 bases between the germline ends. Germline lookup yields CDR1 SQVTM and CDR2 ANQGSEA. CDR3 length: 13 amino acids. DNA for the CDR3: TGCAGCGTTGAGGGGGCCCCCTACAATGAGCAGTTCTTC. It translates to CSVEGAPYNEQFF.

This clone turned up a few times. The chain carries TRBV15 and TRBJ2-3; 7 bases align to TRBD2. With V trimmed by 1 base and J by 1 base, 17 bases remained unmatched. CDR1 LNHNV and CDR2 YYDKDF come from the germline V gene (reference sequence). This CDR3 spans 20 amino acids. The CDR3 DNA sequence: TGTGCCACCAGCAGAGTATATGGCGGGAGTTACGAGGGTGGCACAGATACGCAGTATTTT. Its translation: CATSRVYGGSYEGGTDTQYF.

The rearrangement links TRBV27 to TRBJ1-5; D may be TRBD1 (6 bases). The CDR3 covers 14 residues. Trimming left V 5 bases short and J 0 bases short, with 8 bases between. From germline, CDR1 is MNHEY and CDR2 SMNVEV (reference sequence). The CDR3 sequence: CASSVQGSNQPQHF. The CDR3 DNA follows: TGTGCCAGCAGTGTACAGGGTAGCAATCAGCCCCAGCATTTT.

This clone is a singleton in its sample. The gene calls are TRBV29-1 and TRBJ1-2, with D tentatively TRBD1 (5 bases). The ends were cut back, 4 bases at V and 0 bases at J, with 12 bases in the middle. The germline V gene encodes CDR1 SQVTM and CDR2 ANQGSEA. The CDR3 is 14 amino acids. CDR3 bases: TGCAGCGTTGTCAGGGAAAACGCTAACTATGGCTACACCTTC. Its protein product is CSVVRENANYGYTF.

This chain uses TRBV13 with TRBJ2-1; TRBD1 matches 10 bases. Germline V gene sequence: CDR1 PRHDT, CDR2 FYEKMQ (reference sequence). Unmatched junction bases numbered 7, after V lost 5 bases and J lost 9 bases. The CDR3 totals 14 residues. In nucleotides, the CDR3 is TGTGCCAGCAGCGCCTGGGACAGGGGTCCTGAGCAGTTCTTC. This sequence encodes CASSAWDRGPEQFF.

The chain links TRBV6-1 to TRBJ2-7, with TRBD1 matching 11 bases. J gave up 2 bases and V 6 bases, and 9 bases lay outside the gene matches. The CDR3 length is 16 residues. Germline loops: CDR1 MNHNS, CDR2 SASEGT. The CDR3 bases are TGTGCCAGCAGCGAATCCGGGACAGGGGGGACCTACGAGCAGTACTTC. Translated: CASSESGTGGTYEQYF.

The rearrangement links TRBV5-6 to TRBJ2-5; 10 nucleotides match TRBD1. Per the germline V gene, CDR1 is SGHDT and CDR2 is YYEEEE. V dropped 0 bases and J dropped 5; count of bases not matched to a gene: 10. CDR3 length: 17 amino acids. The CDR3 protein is CASSLGPPGQGMETQYF. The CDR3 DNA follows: TGTGCCAGCAGCTTGGGGCCCCCGGGACAGGGGATGGAGACCCAGTACTTC.

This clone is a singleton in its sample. The CDR3 protein is CASSPHGLYNEQFF. The DNA of the CDR3 is TGTGCCAGCAGCCCACACGGACTATACAATGAGCAGTTCTTC. The chain joins TRBV7-3 to TRBJ2-1, with D maybe TRBD2 (6 bases). Trimming took 5 bases from V and 4 from J, leaving 12 bases between them. The germline CDR1 and CDR2 sequences are SGHTA and FQGTGA. This CDR3 contains 14 residues. Looking up the rest from reference TRBV7-3 and TRBJ2-1 gives the full variable domain: GAGVSQTPSNKVTEKGKYVELRCDPISGHTALYWYRQSLGQGPEFLIYFQGTGAADDSGLPNDRFFAVRPEGSVSTLKIQRTERGDSAVYLCASSPHGLYNEQFFGPGTRLTVL.

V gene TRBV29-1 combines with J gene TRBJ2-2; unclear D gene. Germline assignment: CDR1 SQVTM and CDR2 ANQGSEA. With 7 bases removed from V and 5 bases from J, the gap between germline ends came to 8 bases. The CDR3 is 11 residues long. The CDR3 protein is CSADLTGELFF. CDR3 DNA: TGCAGCGCAGATTTGACCGGGGAGCTGTTTTTT.

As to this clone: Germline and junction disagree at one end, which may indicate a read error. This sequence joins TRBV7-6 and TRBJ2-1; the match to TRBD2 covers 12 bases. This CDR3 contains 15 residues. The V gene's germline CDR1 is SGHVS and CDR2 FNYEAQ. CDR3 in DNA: TGTGCCAGCAGCCTAGCGGGAGGGCCGGGTAATGAGCAGTTCTTC. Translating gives CASSLAGGPGNEQFF.

The CDR3 bases are TGTGCCAGCAGCCATAGTACGGACTACTACAATGAGCAGTTCTTC. Amino acid sequence: CASSHSTDYYNEQFF. This sequence joins TRBV7-8 and TRBJ2-1, with a possible D match to TRBD2 (6 bases). V shed 5 bases and J shed 3 bases, with 14 bases lying between them. The length of the CDR3 is 15 residues. Germline CDR1 and CDR2: SGHVS and FQNEAQ.

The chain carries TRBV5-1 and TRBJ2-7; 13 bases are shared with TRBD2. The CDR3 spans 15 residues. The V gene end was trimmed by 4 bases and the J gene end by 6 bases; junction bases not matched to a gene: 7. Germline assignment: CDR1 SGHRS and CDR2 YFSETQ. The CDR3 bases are TGCGCCAGCAGCCGAATACTAGCGGGGGGGTTCGAGCAGTACTTC. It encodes CASSRILAGGFEQYF.

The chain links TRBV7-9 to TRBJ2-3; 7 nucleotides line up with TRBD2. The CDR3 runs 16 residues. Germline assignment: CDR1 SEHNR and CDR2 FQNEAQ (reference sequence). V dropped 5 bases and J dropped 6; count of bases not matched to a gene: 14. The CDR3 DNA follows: TGTGCCAGCAGCGAAAGGCGCCTAGCGGAGAGGGATACGCAGTATTTT. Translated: CASSERRLAERDTQYF.